This T cell receptor (beta chain) was profiled in a study of identical twins. Findings and limits, study-wide: Interpretation of the results relied on cross-sectional statistical analysis and not on following the same donors.

TCRdb fed the 5' RACE reads into MiXCR, producing one record per CDR3 protein. The profile shows some 440,000 distinct CDR3 sequences, 20% to 25% of them singletons. Germline V lookup: CDR1 SGHTA, CDR2 FQGNSA. The V gene lost 1 base and the J gene lost 7 bases, with 13 bases spanning the gap. The length of the CDR3 is 14 residues. Points on this clonotype: What it binds is unknown.

The data were also submitted as part of a second study, on T cells expressing NK-cell markers. This second study notes: Each of roughly six donors carried dominant NKG2C+ clonotypes accounting for roughly 1.0-8% of CD8+ T cells. Whether expanded NKG2C+ T cell clones were HCMV specific stayed uncertain.

This clonotype originated in a woman in her late teens or twenties in good health. What was sequenced was CD4+ T cells sorted from blood. The chain recombines TRBV7-2 with TRBJ1-2, with no clear D. DNA for the CDR3: TGTGCCAGCAGCTTAGATCCGGGTACGGGTGGCTACACCTTC. Translation gives CASSLDPGTGGYTF.